Listed below are T cell receptor beta chains from one sample, sequenced in a study of vaccination effects on CD4 cells after COVID-19. Their recognized antigens are unknown. Sequenced by immunoSEQ multiplex PCR; TCRdb stores in-frame clones only, minus some. The data hold roughly 67,000 clones, with around 79% observed a single time. The sequences come from CD4+ T cells from PBMCs cultured with SARS-CoV-2 spike peptides, collected before COVID-19 vaccination. The receptor source for this set is a human donor who received a COVID-19 vaccine. Both conserved end residues are part of each CDR3. Each record gives: CDR3 DNA, CDR3 protein, D gene, V gene, J gene, clone size. D genes are given only for firm matches. For some rows the clone size is stated as once, few or many, or as a class when expanded; others skip it.

CDR3nt: TGTGCCAGCAGTCCCGGGACGCCAATAGAGACCCAGTACTTC; CDR3aa: CASSPGTPIETQYF; d_gene: .; v_gene: TRBV6-6; j_gene: TRBJ2-5; abundance: .
CDR3nt: TGTGCCACCAGCAGAGAGGAAAAACTGTTTTTT; CDR3aa: CATSREEKLFF; d_gene: .; v_gene: TRBV24-1; j_gene: TRBJ1-4; abundance: once
CDR3nt: TGCGCCAGCAGCTTGTTTGAGCATGGCTACACCTTC; CDR3aa: CASSLFEHGYTF; d_gene: .; v_gene: TRBV5-1; j_gene: TRBJ1-2; abundance: .
CDR3nt: TGTGCCAGCAGCGTAGGTATACAGGCCGTCTATGGCTACACCTTC; CDR3aa: CASSVGIQAVYGYTF; d_gene: .; v_gene: TRBV9; j_gene: TRBJ1-2; abundance: .
CDR3nt: TGTGCCAGCAGCCCCCTTGGACAGGGAAGGGGCACCGGGGAGCTGTTTTTT; CDR3aa: CASSPLGQGRGTGELFF; d_gene: TRBD1; v_gene: TRBV3-1/TRBV3-2; j_gene: TRBJ2-2; abundance: .
CDR3nt: TGTGCCTGGAGTGCAGGTGCCGATACGCAGTATTTT; CDR3aa: CAWSAGADTQYF; d_gene: .; v_gene: TRBV30; j_gene: TRBJ2-3; abundance: .
CDR3nt: TGCGCCAGCAGCACCGGGACAGGGACATGGGAGACCCAGTACTTC; CDR3aa: CASSTGTGTWETQYF; d_gene: TRBD1; v_gene: TRBV5-1; j_gene: TRBJ2-5; abundance: .
CDR3nt: TGTGCCAGCAGTGAATACAGCATGAACACTGAAGCTTTCTTT; CDR3aa: CASSEYSMNTEAFF; d_gene: .; v_gene: TRBV25-1; j_gene: TRBJ1-1; abundance: once
CDR3nt: TGTGCCAGCAGCTTAGGCAGGTCGGCTGGAAACACCATATATTTT; CDR3aa: CASSLGRSAGNTIYF; d_gene: .; v_gene: TRBV11-2; j_gene: TRBJ1-3; abundance: .
CDR3nt: TGTGCCACCAGTGATCCGGCCCGAGATAGCAATCAGCCCCAGCATTTT; CDR3aa: CATSDPARDSNQPQHF; d_gene: .; v_gene: TRBV24-1; j_gene: TRBJ1-5; abundance: once
CDR3nt: TGTGCCAGCAGCTTAGACGGCACAGGGGGTACGCAGTATTTT; CDR3aa: CASSLDGTGGTQYF; d_gene: TRBD1; v_gene: TRBV7-9; j_gene: TRBJ2-3; abundance: .
CDR3nt: TGTGCCATCAGTGATCAGGGTAATCAGCCCCAGCATTTT; CDR3aa: CAISDQGNQPQHF; d_gene: .; v_gene: TRBV10-3; j_gene: TRBJ1-5; abundance: .
CDR3nt: TGTGCCAGCAGCCCACCGGACAGTAAAAGGGATACGCAGTATTTT; CDR3aa: CASSPPDSKRDTQYF; d_gene: .; v_gene: TRBV5-4; j_gene: TRBJ2-3; abundance: .
CDR3nt: TGCGCCAGCAGCTTGGACTGGACGGCTAACTATGGCTACACCTTC; CDR3aa: CASSLDWTANYGYTF; d_gene: .; v_gene: TRBV5-1; j_gene: TRBJ1-2; abundance: once
CDR3nt: TGTGCCAGCAGCCCCAGACAGCAACAAGAGACCCAGTACTTC; CDR3aa: CASSPRQQQETQYF; d_gene: .; v_gene: TRBV7-9; j_gene: TRBJ2-5; abundance: .
CDR3nt: TGTGCCAGCAGTTTCGGACAGGGGAGGCTGTTTTTT; CDR3aa: CASSFGQGRLFF; d_gene: TRBD1; v_gene: TRBV27; j_gene: TRBJ1-4; abundance: once
CDR3nt: TGTGCCAGCAGCTTAAAAGGGAATGGGGAGCTGTTTTTT; CDR3aa: CASSLKGNGELFF; d_gene: .; v_gene: TRBV7-3; j_gene: TRBJ2-2; abundance: .
CDR3nt: TGTGCCAGCAGCCAAGCTATCCTAGCGGGGAACACAGATACGCAGTATTTT; CDR3aa: CASSQAILAGNTDTQYF; d_gene: TRBD2; v_gene: TRBV4-2; j_gene: TRBJ2-3; abundance: .
CDR3nt: TGTGCCAGCAGGCCACTGACAGGGTTGCACGGCTACACCTTC; CDR3aa: CASRPLTGLHGYTF; d_gene: TRBD1; v_gene: TRBV6-5; j_gene: TRBJ1-2; abundance: .
CDR3nt: TGTGCCAGCTCACCAAAGGGGGCAGGACTAGTACTAAATGAAAAACTGTTTTTT; CDR3aa: CASSPKGAGLVLNEKLFF; d_gene: TRBD1; v_gene: TRBV18; j_gene: TRBJ1-4; abundance: .
CDR3nt: TGTGCCAGCAAGGCCCCCCACAGTGAAGACGAAAAACTGTTTTTT; CDR3aa: CASKAPHSEDEKLFF; d_gene: .; v_gene: TRBV28; j_gene: TRBJ1-4; abundance: .
CDR3nt: TGTGCCAGCAGATCCGAGGACAGGGGATTAGGAAAACTGTTTTTT; CDR3aa: CASRSEDRGLGKLFF; d_gene: TRBD1; v_gene: TRBV6-5; j_gene: TRBJ1-4; abundance: .
CDR3nt: TGTGCCAGCAGCCATGGGACTAGGAGTGAGCAGTTCTTC; CDR3aa: CASSHGTRSEQFF; d_gene: TRBD2; v_gene: TRBV3-1/TRBV3-2; j_gene: TRBJ2-1; abundance: .
CDR3nt: TGTGCCAGCGGACGACGGCGGGCTCAAGAGACCCAGTACTTC; CDR3aa: CASGRRRAQETQYF; d_gene: .; v_gene: TRBV6-5; j_gene: TRBJ2-5; abundance: .
CDR3nt: TGTGCCAGCGGCCGCCGCTTAGGACAGACGACAGATACGCAGTATTTT; CDR3aa: CASGRRLGQTTDTQYF; d_gene: .; v_gene: TRBV3-1/TRBV3-2; j_gene: TRBJ2-3; abundance: .